This T cell receptor beta chain originates from a study of shared clonotypes between healthy human individuals. At the level of the study: The plates for each donor numbered three CD4 naive, three CD4 memory, two CD8 naive and one CD8 memory.

CDR3 length equals 13 residues. Germline assignment: CDR1 MNHEY and CDR2 SVGAGI. V gave up 2 bases and J gave up 16 bases, with 18 bases separating them. Authors' analysis steps: Junction-only sequences without quality scores were provided by ImmunoSEQ, so filtering was different. Libraries were prepared by immunoSEQ multiplex PCR; TCRdb keeps only in-frame clonotypes and omits some of them. The V and J calls and clone size are taken from that table; D and trimming were inferred from the DNA. The table has about 2 million clones, approximately 94% seen once. Naive CD8 populations comprised CD45RO-negative cells positively selected for CCR7, excluding terminally differentiated effector memory CD45RA+ cells.

This chain uses TRBV6-5 with TRBJ2-1; unclear D gene. The specimen sequenced was naive CD8+ T cells sorted from blood. The sequence derives from a man between 18 and 35 years old in good health. For the CDR3, the DNA is TGTGCCAGCAGTTACATTAGGGAAGGTGAGCGATTCTTC. It is translated as CASSYIREGERFF.